These 20 T cell receptor beta chains were sequenced from one sample in a study of human T cells and chemical hapten exposure. Total RNA was extracted from unfractionated whole blood. TCRdb re-derived calls from the 5' RACE reads in MiXCR, one entry per CDR3 protein. The data hold 130,000 or so distinct CDR3 sequences, with around 4.1% observed a single time. These TCRs come from a female donor in good health.

Ten or more counts support this clonotype. This sequence joins TRBV11-2 and TRBJ2-7; either TRBD1 or TRBD2 may fit D (5 bases each). This CDR3 region has 15 residues. The V end lost 5 bases, the J end lost 3 bases, and 17 bases lay between the germline ends. From germline, CDR1 is SGHAT and CDR2 FQNNGV. CDR3 sequence reads: CASSPARGAGYEQYF. CDR3 nucleotide sequence: TGTGCCAGCAGCCCGGCACGAGGGGCTGGCTACGAGCAGTACTTC.

The table lists this clonotype with many counts. The V gene is TRBV6-2 or TRBV6-3, the J gene TRBJ2-3, with D possibly being TRBD1 (6 bases). V dropped 8 bases and J dropped 0 bases, with 18 bases sitting between them. CDR3 length: 16 residues. Germline assignment: CDR1 MNHEY and CDR2 SVGEGT. The CDR3 protein is CASGPIRGSSTDTQYF. In DNA, the CDR3 is TGTGCCAGCGGCCCTATTAGGGGGTCTAGCACAGATACGCAGTATTTT.

This clonotype came up many times. In DNA, the CDR3 is TGTGCCAGCAGCCGTCAAGCCAGAGACTATGGCTACACCTTC. It is translated as CASSRQARDYGYTF. The chain carries TRBV5-6 and TRBJ1-2; no reliable D call. Germline V gene sequence: CDR1 SGHDT, CDR2 YYEEEE. The CDR3 spans 14 residues. Trimming cost V 4 bases and J 3 bases, with 13 bases left between them.

This clonotype showed up many times. The genes are TRBV20-1 and TRBJ2-3, with TRBD2 matching 9 bases. Per the germline V gene, CDR1 is DFQATT and CDR2 is SNEGSKA (reference sequence). With 3 bases clipped from V and 5 bases from J, the junction kept 6 bases outside the gene matches. The CDR3 is 14 amino acids. This CDR3 is CSASLTSGGDTQYF. As DNA, the CDR3 is TGCAGTGCTAGCCTGACTAGCGGTGGAGATACGCAGTATTTT.

This clonotype was picked up many times. V is TRBV2 and J is TRBJ2-3, with D hard to call. The ends were cut back, 2 bases at V and 0 bases at J, with 12 bases in the middle. The CDR3 covers 16 residues. CDR1 is SNHLY and CDR2 is FYNNEI in the germline V gene. CDR3 in amino acids: CASSELAAPSTDTQYF. In DNA, the CDR3 is TGTGCCAGCAGTGAACTCGCGGCTCCTAGCACAGATACGCAGTATTTT.

The J gene is TRBJ2-1, the V gene TRBV2; possible D gene TRBD2, 7 bases. The CDR3 is made up of 16 amino acids. Germline V lookup: CDR1 SNHLY, CDR2 FYNNEI. Between the trimmed V and J ends, which lost 5 bases and 6 bases, there was a span of 20 bases. In DNA form, the CDR3 reads TGTGCCAGCAGTCCACTTCGGGGGGCACCCCCCAATGAGCAGTTCTTC. Amino acids: CASSPLRGAPPNEQFF.

The sample holds many counts of this clonotype. The chain joins TRBV10-3 to TRBJ2-3; 15 nucleotides line up with TRBD2. Germline trimming cut 6 bases from V and 8 bases from J; bases unmatched to any gene: 6. The CDR3 has 15 amino acids. Per the germline V gene, CDR1 is ENHRY and CDR2 is SYGVKD. CDR3 DNA sequence: TGTGCCATCAGAGGACTAGCGGGGGGGCCTGGTACGCAGTATTTT. Protein product: CAIRGLAGGPGTQYF.

This clonotype has ten or more counts. This chain joins TRBV5-1 and TRBJ2-7; D could derive from TRBD1 or TRBD2 (7 bases each). V lost 1 base to trimming and J lost 4 bases, with 12 bases between them. The CDR3 is made up of 14 amino acids. The V gene's germline CDR1 is SGHRS and CDR2 YFSETQ. CDR3 in amino acids: CASSLQGGIYEQYF. The CDR3 DNA reads TGCGCCAGCAGCTTGCAGGGGGGGATTTACGAGCAGTACTTC.

This clonotype was recorded many times. The V gene is TRBV4-3, the J gene TRBJ2-6; D not certain. This CDR3 is built from 18 residues. Trimming stripped 0 bases from V and 2 bases from J, with 14 bases between. The germline V gene has CDR1 LGHNA and CDR2 YSLEER. This CDR3 is CASSQDLVVAAGANVLTF. CDR3 coding DNA: TGCGCCAGCAGCCAAGATTTGGTTGTGGCAGCTGGGGCCAACGTCCTGACTTTC.

This clonotype was seen repeatedly, ten times or more. V and J are TRBV6-2 or TRBV6-3 and TRBJ2-5; TRBD2 matches 9 bases. The CDR3 spans 13 residues. Germline V gene data show CDR1 as MNHEY and CDR2 as SVGEGT. V shed 4 bases, J shed 13 bases, and the junction held 10 bases outside the gene matches. The CDR3 spells CASSWVAGAPGYF. The CDR3 DNA reads TGTGCCAGCAGTTGGGTAGCGGGGGCCCCCGGGTACTTC.

This clonotype was found many times. The chain has TRBV7-9 and TRBJ2-4; no firm D call. This CDR3 is 11 amino acids long. Germline V gene lookup returns CDR1 SEHNR and CDR2 FQNEAQ (reference sequence). V lost 3 bases, J lost 6 bases, and 3 bases lay in between. CDR3 amino acids: CASSFGNIQYF. The CDR3, as DNA: TGTGCCAGCAGCTTCGGAAACATTCAGTACTTC.

This clonotype has a count of ten or more. CDR3 protein: CASSQAGQGLYGYTF. The CDR3, as DNA: TGTGCCAGCAGCCAGGCGGGACAGGGGCTCTATGGCTACACCTTC. The chain couples TRBV4-2 to TRBJ1-2, with TRBD1 identical over 10 bases. The J segment lost 4 bases and the V segment lost 3 bases, leaving 5 bases of the junction unmatched. The CDR3 has 15 amino acids. Germline values: CDR1 LGHNA, CDR2 YNFKEQ.

Many counts were recorded for this clonotype. The chain is built from TRBV28 and TRBJ2-7; TRBD2 agrees at 13 bases. The J segment lost 6 bases and the V segment lost 2 bases, leaving 4 bases of the junction unmatched. Per the germline V gene, CDR1 is MDHEN and CDR2 is SYDVKM. The CDR3 is 15 residues long. The CDR3 DNA sequence: TGTGCCAGCAGTTTAAGTGGACTAGCGGGGGCCGAGCAGTACTTC. It encodes CASSLSGLAGAEQYF.

In this sample, this clonotype turned up many times. V is TRBV25-1 and J is TRBJ2-7, with 8 bases that match TRBD1. There are 15 residues in the CDR3. V shed 4 bases and J 5 bases; nucleotides not matched to a gene: 10. From germline, CDR1 is MGHDK and CDR2 SYGVNS. The CDR3 protein is CASSAPQGAGHEQYF. DNA of the CDR3: TGTGCCAGCAGTGCCCCCCAGGGGGCAGGCCACGAGCAGTACTTC.

The chain recombines TRBV14 with TRBJ2-5; no clear D. CDR3 length: 15 amino acids. The V and J ends lost 1 base and 1 base respectively, with 10 bases between them. The V gene's germline CDR1 is SGHDN and CDR2 FVKESK. The CDR3 region has the DNA TGTGCCAGCAGCCAAGTCGGAGCGACCCAAGAGACCCAGTACTTC. It specifies CASSQVGATQETQYF.

This clonotype was observed at least ten times. The genes are TRBV28 and TRBJ1-1; D ambiguous. Germline lookup yields CDR1 MDHEN and CDR2 SYDVKM. V was cut by 3 bases and J by 6 bases, with 14 bases left in between. CDR3 length equals 14 residues. DNA of the CDR3: TGTGCCAGCAGTTTTCTCCGTCCGGTCGCTGAAGCTTTCTTT. It translates to CASSFLRPVAEAFF.

The rearrangement uses TRBV24-1 and TRBJ2-3, with D possibly TRBD1 on 6 matching bases. Trimming cost V 4 bases and J 5 bases, with 15 bases left between them. Germline V CDR1 and CDR2: KGHDR, SFDVKD. There are 15 residues in the CDR3. CDR3 amino acids: CATSDPGQRRDTQYF. CDR3 sequence (DNA): TGTGCCACCAGTGACCCTGGACAGAGGCGAGATACGCAGTATTTT.

Remarks on this clonotype: A much larger clone differs from this one at a single base, so this may be a read error. This chain connects TRBV7-9 to TRBJ2-3; D is uncertain. Germline V CDR1 and CDR2: SEHNR, FQNEAQ (reference sequence). The CDR3 spans 13 residues. Trimming removed 4 bases from V and 5 bases from J, with 10 bases in between. CDR3 sequence (DNA): TGTGCCAGCAGCTCAACCCCTGAAGATACGCAGTATTTT. Its translation is CASSSTPEDTQYF.

This clonotype was observed at least ten times. V usage is TRBV6-6 and J usage is TRBJ2-7; 8 nucleotides align to TRBD1. V shed 4 bases and J 6 bases; nucleotides not matched to a gene: 8. The CDR3 has 14 residues. Per germline, CDR1 MNHNY and CDR2 SVGAGI (reference sequence). The CDR3 coding sequence is TGTGCCAGCAGTTTAGGACAGGGAAGGCTCGAGCAGTACTTC. This sequence encodes CASSLGQGRLEQYF.

This clonotype showed up many times. The rearrangement links TRBV20-1 to TRBJ1-4, with a weak D call TRBD1 (5 bases). Trimming shortened V by 2 bases and J by 0 bases, and 16 bases separated the two germline ends. There are 17 residues in the CDR3. CDR1 is DFQATT, CDR2 SNEGSKA, per germline (reference sequence). The CDR3 reads CSARPPTVVATNEKLFF. As DNA, the CDR3 is TGCAGTGCTAGACCCCCGACAGTAGTTGCAACTAATGAAAAACTGTTTTTT.